Listed below are T cell receptor beta chains from one sample, sequenced in a study of T-cell memory formation after mild COVID-19. MiXCR was run by TCRdb on the 5' RACE reads, yielding one entry per CDR3 protein. This repertoire shows fewer than 90,000 distinct CDR3 sequences, 9.5% to 15% found once; its top ten account for 40% to 45%. Sequencing input: PBMCs or a T cell subset sorted from them (not recorded which). These receptor sequences come from a man in his late teens or twenties who had mild COVID-19 (a few samples of this study predate the infection). Cell type and time point are not known. The CDR3 runs from the conserved cysteine through the conserved F or W. Fields, in order: J gene, CDR3 length, V gene, clone size, D gene, CDR3 protein, CDR3 DNA. A D gene is named only where the DNA matches it firmly. Some rows have no size entry. The others give once, few or many, or a class for an expanded clone.

TRBJ1-2 14 TRBV7-2 NA TRBD1 CASSFGDRARGYTF TGTGCCAGCAGCTTCGGGGACAGGGCCCGCGGCTACACCTTC
TRBJ2-2 15 TRBV7-9 few NA CASSLRQTEGGELFF TGTGCCAGCAGCTTAAGACAGACAGAGGGCGGGGAGCTGTTTTTT
TRBJ2-3 18 TRBV25-1 few NA CASTPGARLAESTDTQYF TGTGCCAGCACCCCGGGGGCCCGACTAGCCGAAAGCACAGATACGCAGTATTTT
TRBJ1-1 13 TRBV29-1 few NA CSVEDAENTEAFF TGCAGCGTTGAAGACGCGGAGAACACTGAAGCTTTCTTT
TRBJ2-2 16 TRBV5-1 NA TRBD1 CASSITGAPNTGELFF TGCGCCAGCAGCATCACAGGGGCCCCGAACACCGGGGAGCTGTTTTTT
TRBJ1-5 14 TRBV7-2 few NA CASSLRDIRLAQHF TGTGCCAGCAGCTTACGAGATATCAGACTGGCCCAGCATTTT
TRBJ2-3 15 TRBV5-1 NA TRBD1 CASSTGTGFSDTQYF TGCGCCAGCAGCACCGGGACAGGGTTTTCGGATACGCAGTATTTT
TRBJ1-1 15 TRBV5-5 many NA CASRYETAMNTEAFF TGTGCCAGCAGATACGAGACGGCCATGAACACTGAAGCTTTCTTT
TRBJ1-1 11 TRBV24-1 NA TRBD1 CATGGGNEAFF TGTGCCACCGGAGGGGGCAATGAGGCTTTCTTT
TRBJ1-5 15 TRBV15 NA NA CATSRDRGRNQPQHF TGTGCCACCAGCAGAGATCGGGGGCGTAATCAGCCCCAGCATTTT
TRBJ1-6 14 TRBV27 NA NA CASSFQPPNSPLHF TGTGCCAGCAGTTTCCAGCCACCGAATTCACCCCTCCACTTT
TRBJ1-5 13 TRBV6-5 few TRBD1 CATSGQNNQPQHF TGTGCCACTTCGGGACAGAACAATCAGCCCCAGCATTTT
TRBJ2-3 18 TRBV11-3 few TRBD2 CASSSGLAGGPSTDTQYF TGTGCCAGCAGCTCCGGACTAGCGGGGGGGCCTAGCACAGATACGCAGTATTTT
TRBJ1-1 14 TRBV6-2/TRBV6-3 NA NA CASSYQDENTEAFF TGTGCCAGCAGTTACCAGGACGAGAACACTGAAGCTTTCTTT
TRBJ1-1 13 TRBV6-5 NA NA CASNAGPNTEAFF TGTGCCAGCAACGCCGGGCCGAACACTGAAGCTTTCTTT
TRBJ2-2 13 TRBV7-7 NA TRBD2 CASSSGGAGELFF TGTGCTAGCAGCTCCGGGGGGGCCGGGGAGCTGTTTTTT
TRBJ2-7 13 TRBV20-1 few NA CSAEPVNSYEQYF TGCAGTGCTGAACCCGTCAACTCCTACGAGCAGTACTTC
TRBJ2-3 17 TRBV7-6 many TRBD2 CASSLRASGGYTDTQYF TGTGCCAGCAGCTTAAGGGCTAGCGGGGGGTACACAGATACGCAGTATTTT
TRBJ1-1 11 TRBV29-1 few NA CSVGVGTEAFF TGCAGCGTCGGGGTCGGGACTGAAGCTTTCTTT
TRBJ1-4 13 TRBV27 few NA CASSLSGERKLFF TGTGCCAGCAGTTTATCGGGGGAGAGAAAACTGTTTTTT
TRBJ1-3 15 TRBV7-8 NA NA CASSQGPGSGNTIYF TGTGCCAGCAGCCAAGGACCCGGCTCTGGAAACACCATATATTTT
TRBJ2-7 14 TRBV4-3 NA TRBD1 CASSLRWQGDEQYF TGCGCCAGCAGCCTCAGATGGCAGGGGGACGAGCAGTACTTC
TRBJ1-1 13 TRBV15 NA NA CATSRDRVSEAFF TGTGCCACCAGCAGAGATCGAGTCTCTGAAGCTTTCTTT
TRBJ2-1 18 TRBV19 NA NA CASSITWMGAKGRNEQFF TGTGCCAGTAGTATAACTTGGATGGGGGCAAAGGGCCGTAATGAGCAGTTCTTC
TRBJ2-1 11 TRBV7-8 NA TRBD1 CASSLGQEQFF TGTGCCAGCAGCTTGGGACAGGAGCAGTTCTTC
TRBJ2-1 15 TRBV7-6 many NA CASSFEASLYNEQFF TGTGCCAGCAGCTTCGAGGCTAGCCTCTACAATGAGCAGTTCTTC
TRBJ1-1 15 TRBV6-5 NA TRBD1 CASSIQGAKGTEAFF TGTGCCAGCAGTATACAGGGGGCCAAGGGCACTGAAGCTTTCTTT
TRBJ1-2 15 TRBV4-1 many NA CASSHQDSPYYGYTF TGCGCCAGCAGCCACCAGGACAGCCCCTACTATGGCTACACCTTC
TRBJ1-6 15 TRBV2 NA NA CASSVVGGPNSPLHF TGTGCCAGCAGTGTAGTGGGGGGGCCTAATTCACCCCTCCACTTT
TRBJ2-1 14 TRBV12-3/TRBV12-4 few TRBD2 CASRPTSGYNEQFF TGTGCCAGCAGGCCGACTAGCGGGTACAATGAGCAGTTCTTC
TRBJ1-2 16 TRBV18 NA TRBD1 CASSPRLTGEDYGYTF TGTGCCAGCTCACCCCGATTGACAGGGGAGGACTATGGCTACACCTTC
TRBJ2-7 16 TRBV3-1 few NA CASSQDSGDSSYEQYF TGTGCCAGCAGCCAAGATAGCGGGGACAGTTCCTACGAGCAGTACTTC
TRBJ2-5 15 TRBV7-9 few NA CASSRFQGVVETQYF TGTGCCAGCAGCCGTTTTCAGGGAGTCGTGGAGACCCAGTACTTC
TRBJ1-1 15 TRBV6-5 NA NA CASSYSGARNTEAFF TGTGCCAGCAGTTACTCCGGGGCTCGGAACACTGAAGCTTTCTTT
TRBJ1-2 19 TRBV29-1 few TRBD1 CSVEEFGTGGFPRSSGYTF TGCAGCGTTGAAGAATTCGGGACAGGGGGCTTTCCCCGATCGAGCGGCTACACCTTC
TRBJ2-1 15 TRBV20-1 NA TRBD2 CSATGLAPSYNEQFF TGCAGTGCTACAGGACTAGCCCCATCCTACAATGAGCAGTTCTTC
TRBJ2-1 11 TRBV28 few NA CASSSDLEWFF TGTGCCAGCAGTTCGGACCTGGAGTGGTTCTTC
TRBJ2-1 15 TRBV3-1 NA TRBD1 CASSHVWAGGLEQFF TGTGCCAGCAGCCACGTCTGGGCAGGGGGCCTTGAGCAGTTCTTC
TRBJ2-2 15 TRBV2 NA NA CASSERGASPGELFF TGTGCCAGCAGTGAACGGGGGGCGTCCCCCGGGGAGCTGTTTTTT
TRBJ2-5 14 TRBV12-3/TRBV12-4 few TRBD1 CASSATGGSETQYF TGTGCCAGCAGTGCCACAGGGGGTTCGGAGACCCAGTACTTC